A selection of T cell receptor beta chains follows, all from one sample in a study of cytomegalovirus exposure and HLA in healthy donors. Sequenced by immunoSEQ multiplex PCR; TCRdb stores in-frame clones only, minus some. The data hold 180,000 or so clones, with about 82% observed a single time. Sequencing used PBMCs. These receptors all come from a man aged 18 to 30 in good health and CMV-seronegative. Each CDR3 is given with its conserved first and last residue. Each record gives: V gene, J gene, clone size, D gene, CDR3 protein, CDR3 DNA. D genes are given only for firm matches. Clone size is shown for a subset of rows, as once, few, many or a class of expanded clone.

TRBV10-3	TRBJ2-5	-	TRBD1	CAISGQGAETQYF	TGTGCCATCAGTGGACAGGGGGCGGAGACCCAGTACTTC
TRBV2	TRBJ1-2	-	TRBD1	CASSTHQGAGYTF	TGTGCCAGCAGCACCCATCAGGGGGCAGGCTACACCTTC
TRBV7-3	TRBJ2-5	-	TRBD2	CASSLTEGGAQYF	TGTGCCAGCAGCTTAACGGAGGGAGGGGCCCAGTACTTC
TRBV2	TRBJ1-1	-	-	CASHPGGVGYTEAFF	TGTGCCAGTCATCCTGGGGGGGTGGGCTACACTGAAGCTTTCTTT
TRBV27	TRBJ2-1	-	TRBD2	CASWRTSGKVEQFF	TGTGCCAGCTGGAGGACTAGCGGGAAGGTTGAGCAGTTCTTC
TRBV7-2	TRBJ2-7	-	-	CASRDTSYEQYF	TGTGCCAGCAGGGACACAAGCTACGAGCAGTACTTC
TRBV7-9	TRBJ2-7	-	TRBD2	CASSPSPFGLAGPHEQYF	TGTGCCAGCAGCCCGTCCCCATTCGGACTAGCGGGACCCCACGAGCAGTACTTC
TRBV7-2	TRBJ2-7	-	-	CASSPNRSYRVHEQYF	TGTGCCAGCAGCCCAAACCGCTCATATCGGGTCCACGAGCAGTACTTC
TRBV5-4	TRBJ2-4	-	-	CASSLGAGVGNLAKNIQYF	TGTGCCAGCAGCTTGGGGGCCGGCGTCGGTAATCTAGCCAAAAACATTCAGTACTTC
TRBV7-9	TRBJ2-1	few	TRBD2	CASSQLAGATYNEQFF	TGTGCCAGCAGCCAACTAGCGGGGGCTACCTACAATGAGCAGTTCTTC
TRBV9	TRBJ2-1	few	-	CASSVGGHEQFF	TGTGCCAGCAGCGTAGGAGGCCATGAGCAGTTCTTC
TRBV13	TRBJ2-1	-	-	CASSLVLEGRFDEQFF	TGTGCCAGCAGCTTAGTATTGGAGGGCCGGTTCGATGAGCAGTTCTTC
TRBV28	TRBJ1-5	-	TRBD1	CASTFGTGGNQPQHF	TGTGCCAGCACCTTCGGGACAGGGGGCAATCAGCCCCAGCATTTT
TRBV7-3	TRBJ2-2	-	-	CASSSFHRVPGELFF	TGTGCCAGCAGCTCCTTTCACAGGGTCCCCGGGGAGCTGTTTTTT
TRBV5-6	TRBJ1-5	-	-	CASSSGGPQHF	TGTGCCAGCAGCTCCGGGGGGCCCCAGCATTTT
TRBV29-1	TRBJ1-2	-	-	CSVGGRVVGYTF	TGCAGCGTTGGTGGCAGGGTTGTTGGCTACACCTTC
TRBV6-5	TRBJ2-3	-	-	CASSYSPTVTDTQYF	TGTGCCAGCAGTTACTCGCCGACAGTCACAGATACGCAGTATTTT
TRBV5-1	TRBJ1-4	few	-	CASSVTAWNEKLFF	TGCGCCAGCAGCGTGACAGCCTGGAATGAAAAACTGTTTTTT
TRBV4-2	TRBJ2-7	-	-	CASSQVPDSYEQYF	TGTGCCAGCAGCCAAGTACCGGACAGCTACGAGCAGTACTTC
TRBV28	TRBJ1-4	-	-	CASSPLGLTNEKLFF	TGTGCCAGCAGTCCGTTGGGACTGACTAATGAAAAACTGTTTTTT
TRBV7-6	TRBJ1-5	-	TRBD1	CASSLNQGFGTGVFPQHF	TGTGCCAGCAGCTTAAATCAGGGTTTTGGGACAGGGGTTTTCCCCCAGCATTTT
TRBV14	TRBJ1-2	-	-	CASSQHQGLRAPYGYTF	TGTGCCAGCAGCCAGCACCAGGGCCTTCGCGCTCCCTATGGCTACACCTTC
TRBV5-8	TRBJ1-6	-	TRBD1	CASSLDRASGARPLHF	TGTGCCAGCAGCTTAGACAGGGCGTCCGGGGCAAGGCCCCTCCACTTT
TRBV7-8	TRBJ2-7	few	-	CASSWDTLYEQYF	TGTGCCAGCAGCTGGGACACCCTCTACGAGCAGTACTTC
TRBV5-6	TRBJ1-3	-	-	CASSSGLNSGNTIYF	TGTGCCAGCAGCTCGGGACTGAACTCTGGAAACACCATATATTTT
TRBV6-5	TRBJ1-2	-	TRBD1	CASIPGQRRPYGYTF	TGTGCCAGCATTCCGGGACAGCGTCGTCCTTATGGCTACACCTTC
TRBV2	TRBJ2-1	-	TRBD2	CASSPALLAGPYNEQFF	TGTGCCAGCAGCCCAGCCCTCCTAGCGGGGCCGTACAATGAGCAGTTCTTC
TRBV27	TRBJ2-1	once	-	CASSWLRTDLYNEQFF	TGTGCCAGCAGTTGGCTAAGGACAGATCTATACAATGAGCAGTTCTTC